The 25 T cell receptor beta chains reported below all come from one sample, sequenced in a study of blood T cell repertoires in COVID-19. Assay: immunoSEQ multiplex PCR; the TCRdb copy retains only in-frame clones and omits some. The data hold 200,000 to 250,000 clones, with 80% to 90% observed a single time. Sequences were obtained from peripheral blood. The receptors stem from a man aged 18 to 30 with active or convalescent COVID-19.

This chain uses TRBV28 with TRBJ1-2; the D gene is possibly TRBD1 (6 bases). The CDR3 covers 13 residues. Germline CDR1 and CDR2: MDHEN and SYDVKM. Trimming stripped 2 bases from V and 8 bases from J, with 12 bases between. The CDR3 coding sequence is TGTGCCAGCAGTTTAAGTCAGGGGAACGGCTACACCTTC. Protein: CASSLSQGNGYTF.

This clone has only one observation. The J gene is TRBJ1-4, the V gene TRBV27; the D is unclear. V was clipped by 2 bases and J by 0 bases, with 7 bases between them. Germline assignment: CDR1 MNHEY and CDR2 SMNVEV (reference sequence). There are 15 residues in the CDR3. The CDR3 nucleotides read TGTGCCAGCAGTTTACTCAGGACAACTAATGAAAAACTGTTTTTT. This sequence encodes CASSLLRTTNEKLFF.

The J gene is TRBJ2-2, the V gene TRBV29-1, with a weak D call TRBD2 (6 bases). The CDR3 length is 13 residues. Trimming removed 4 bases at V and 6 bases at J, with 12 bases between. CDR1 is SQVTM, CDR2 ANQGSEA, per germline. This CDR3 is CSVGVREAGELFF. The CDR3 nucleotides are TGCAGCGTTGGGGTCAGGGAGGCCGGGGAGCTGTTTTTT.

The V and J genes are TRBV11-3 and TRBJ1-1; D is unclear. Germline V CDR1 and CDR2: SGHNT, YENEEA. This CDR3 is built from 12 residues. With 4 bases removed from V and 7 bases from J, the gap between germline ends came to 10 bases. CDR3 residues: CASSSPGGEAFF. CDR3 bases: TGTGCCAGCAGCTCCCCAGGAGGTGAAGCTTTCTTT.

CDR3 sequence: CSSLGRYSDTQYF. CDR3 in DNA: TGCAGCTCCCTCGGCAGGTACTCAGATACGCAGTATTTT. This sequence joins TRBV29-1 and TRBJ2-3; no clear D. The CDR3 has 13 residues. Germline V gene lookup returns CDR1 SQVTM and CDR2 ANQGSEA. V was cut by 8 bases and J by 4 bases, with 16 bases left in between.

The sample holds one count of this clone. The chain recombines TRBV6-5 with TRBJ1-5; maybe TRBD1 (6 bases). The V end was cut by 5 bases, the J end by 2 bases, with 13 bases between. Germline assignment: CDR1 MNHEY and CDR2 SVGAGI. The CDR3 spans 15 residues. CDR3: CASSTSPGGNQPQHF. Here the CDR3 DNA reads TGTGCCAGCAGTACCTCCCCAGGGGGCAATCAGCCCCAGCATTTT.

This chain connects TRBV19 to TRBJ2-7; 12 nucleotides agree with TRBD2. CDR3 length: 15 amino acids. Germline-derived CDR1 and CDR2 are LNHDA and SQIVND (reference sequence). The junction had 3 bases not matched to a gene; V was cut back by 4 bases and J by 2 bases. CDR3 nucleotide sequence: TGTGCCAGTAGTAGGACTAGCGGGAATGCCTACGAGCAGTACTTC. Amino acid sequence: CASSRTSGNAYEQYF.

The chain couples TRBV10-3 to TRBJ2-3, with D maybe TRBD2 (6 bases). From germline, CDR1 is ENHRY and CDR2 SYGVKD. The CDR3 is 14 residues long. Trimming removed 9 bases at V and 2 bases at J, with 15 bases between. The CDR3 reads CAIKEGRSTDTQYF. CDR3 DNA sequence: TGTGCCATAAAGGAGGGAAGATCCACAGATACGCAGTATTTT.

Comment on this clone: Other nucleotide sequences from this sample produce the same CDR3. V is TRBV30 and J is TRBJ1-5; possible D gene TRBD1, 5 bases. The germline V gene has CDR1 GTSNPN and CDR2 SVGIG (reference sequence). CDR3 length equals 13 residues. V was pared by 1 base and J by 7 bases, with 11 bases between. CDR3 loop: CAWSAGGDQPQHF. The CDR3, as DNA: TGTGCCTGGAGTGCTGGGGGGGACCAGCCCCAGCATTTT.

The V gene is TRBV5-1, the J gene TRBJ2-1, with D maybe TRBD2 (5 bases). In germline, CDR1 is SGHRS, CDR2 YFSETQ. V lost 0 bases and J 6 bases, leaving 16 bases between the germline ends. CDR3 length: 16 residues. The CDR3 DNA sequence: TGCGCCAGCAGCTTGGTACCGGGAATTAAAAGCAATGAGCAGTTCTTC. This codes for CASSLVPGIKSNEQFF.

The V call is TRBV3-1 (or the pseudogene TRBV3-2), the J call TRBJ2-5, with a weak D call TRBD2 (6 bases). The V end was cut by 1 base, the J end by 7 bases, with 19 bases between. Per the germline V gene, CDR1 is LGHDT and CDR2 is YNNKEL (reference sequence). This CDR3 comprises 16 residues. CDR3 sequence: CASSQGSGRLGGTQYF. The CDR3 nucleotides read TGTGCCAGCAGCCAAGGGAGCGGTCGGTTGGGGGGGACCCAGTACTTC.

The DNA of the CDR3 is TGTGCCAGCTCACCATTGCCGGGGAAAGAGACCCAGTACTTC. Translation: CASSPLPGKETQYF. This rearrangement joins TRBV18 to TRBJ2-5; D possibly corresponds to TRBD2 (5 bases). The CDR3 is made up of 14 amino acids. Per germline, CDR1 KGHSH and CDR2 LQKENI. The V end was cut by 2 bases, the J end by 3 bases, with 10 bases between.

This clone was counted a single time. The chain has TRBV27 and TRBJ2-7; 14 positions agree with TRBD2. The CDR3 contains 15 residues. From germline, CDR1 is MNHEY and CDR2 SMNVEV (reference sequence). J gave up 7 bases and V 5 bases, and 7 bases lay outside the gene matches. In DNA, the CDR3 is TGTGCCAGCAGTCCGGGACTAGCGGGGGCGATGGAGCAGTACTTC. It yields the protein CASSPGLAGAMEQYF.

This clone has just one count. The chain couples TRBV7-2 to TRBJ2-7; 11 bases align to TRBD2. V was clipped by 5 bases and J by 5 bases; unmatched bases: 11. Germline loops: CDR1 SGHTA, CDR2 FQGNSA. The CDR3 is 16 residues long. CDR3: CASSQTTSGRWNEQYF. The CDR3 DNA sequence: TGTGCCAGCAGCCAAACTACTAGCGGGAGATGGAACGAGCAGTACTTC.

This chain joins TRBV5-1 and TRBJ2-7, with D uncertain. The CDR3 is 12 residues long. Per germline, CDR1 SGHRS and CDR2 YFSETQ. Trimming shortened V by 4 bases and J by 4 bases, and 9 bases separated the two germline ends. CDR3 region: CASSTGSYEQYF. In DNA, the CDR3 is TGCGCCAGCAGCACCGGGTCTTACGAGCAGTACTTC.

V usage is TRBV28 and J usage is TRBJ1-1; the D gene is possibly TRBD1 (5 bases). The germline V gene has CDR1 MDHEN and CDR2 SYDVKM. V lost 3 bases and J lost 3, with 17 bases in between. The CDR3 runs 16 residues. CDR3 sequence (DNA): TGTGCCAGCAGTTTTCCTATCGGGGGATCGGACACTGAAGCTTTCTTT. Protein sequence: CASSFPIGGSDTEAFF.

The DNA of the CDR3 is TGTGCCACCGATACGGGACAGGGTGAAAAACTGTTTTTT. Translated, it gives CATDTGQGEKLFF. The rearrangement joins TRBV19 to TRBJ1-4; 9 nucleotides match TRBD1. Trimming took 10 bases from V and 7 from J; bases not matched to a gene: 7. The CDR3 has 13 residues. In germline, CDR1 is LNHDA, CDR2 SQIVND (reference sequence).

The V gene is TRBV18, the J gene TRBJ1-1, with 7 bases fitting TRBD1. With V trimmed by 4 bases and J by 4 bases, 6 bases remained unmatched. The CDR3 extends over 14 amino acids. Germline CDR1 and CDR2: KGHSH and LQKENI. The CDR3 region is CASSLLRGSTEAFF. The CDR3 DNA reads TGTGCCAGCTCACTACTCAGGGGGTCCACTGAAGCTTTCTTT.

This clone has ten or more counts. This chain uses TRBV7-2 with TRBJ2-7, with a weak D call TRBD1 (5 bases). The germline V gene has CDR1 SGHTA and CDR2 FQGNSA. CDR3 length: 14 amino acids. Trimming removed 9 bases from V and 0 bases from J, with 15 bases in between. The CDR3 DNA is TGTGCCAGTCATCGGTTAGGGGACTCCTACGAGCAGTACTTC. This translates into CASHRLGDSYEQYF.

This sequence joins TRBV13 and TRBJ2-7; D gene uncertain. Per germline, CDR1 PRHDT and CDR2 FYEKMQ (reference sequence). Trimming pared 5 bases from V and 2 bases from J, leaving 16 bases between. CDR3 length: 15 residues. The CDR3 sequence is CASSDQAGFPYEQYF. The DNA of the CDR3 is TGTGCCAGCAGCGATCAGGCCGGATTCCCCTACGAGCAGTACTTC.

The CDR3 DNA follows: TGCGCCAGCAGCTCGATCGTGTCTCCAGCCTACGAGCAGTACTTC. This sequence encodes CASSSIVSPAYEQYF. This chain links TRBV5-1 with TRBJ2-7; the D is unclear. CDR3 length: 15 residues. Trimming pared 3 bases from V and 2 bases from J, leaving 15 bases between. CDR1 SGHRS and CDR2 YFSETQ come from the germline V gene.

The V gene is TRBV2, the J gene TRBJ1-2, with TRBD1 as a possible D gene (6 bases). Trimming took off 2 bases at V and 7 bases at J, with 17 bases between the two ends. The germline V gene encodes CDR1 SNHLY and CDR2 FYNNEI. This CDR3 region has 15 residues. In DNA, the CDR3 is TGTGCCAGCAGTGAACTAAGAACAGGGAGGGGTGGCTACACCTTC. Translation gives CASSELRTGRGGYTF.

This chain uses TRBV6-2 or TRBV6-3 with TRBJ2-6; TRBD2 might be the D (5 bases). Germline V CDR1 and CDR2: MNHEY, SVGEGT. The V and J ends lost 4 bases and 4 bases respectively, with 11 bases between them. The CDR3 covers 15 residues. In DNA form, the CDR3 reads TGTGCCAGCAGTTTCTCACTAGTCGGGGCCAACGTCCTGACTTTC. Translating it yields CASSFSLVGANVLTF.

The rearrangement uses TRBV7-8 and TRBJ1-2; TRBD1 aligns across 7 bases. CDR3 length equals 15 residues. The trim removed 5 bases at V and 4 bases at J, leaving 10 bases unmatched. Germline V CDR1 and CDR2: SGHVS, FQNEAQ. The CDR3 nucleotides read TGTGCCAGCAGCCCCGTGAGACAGGGACTCTATGGCTACACCTTC. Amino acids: CASSPVRQGLYGYTF.

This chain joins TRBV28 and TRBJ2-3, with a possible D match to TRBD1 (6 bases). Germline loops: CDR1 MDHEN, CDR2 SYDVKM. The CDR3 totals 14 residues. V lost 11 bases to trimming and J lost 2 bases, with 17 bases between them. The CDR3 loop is CAAGALSDTDTQYF. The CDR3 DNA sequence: TGTGCCGCAGGGGCCCTGTCGGACACAGATACGCAGTATTTT.